This T cell receptor (beta chain) was identified in a study of blood T cell repertoires in COVID-19. The table lists this clone with a few counts. Data came from immunoSEQ multiplex PCR; TCRdb stores just in-frame clones and leaves some out. The table shows about 180,000 clones, with just over 85% occurring only once. Trimming took 5 bases from V and 0 from J, leaving 26 bases between them. This CDR3 spans 19 amino acids. In germline, CDR1 is SGHAT, CDR2 FQNNGV. The chain carries TRBV11-2 and TRBJ2-7, with D perhaps TRBD1 (6 bases). The sequence was collected from a woman between 18 and 30 years old who had recovered from COVID-19. What was sequenced was PBMCs or T cells enriched from blood (not recorded which). CDR3 protein: CASSDSVASQGPNSYEQYF. The CDR3 DNA sequence: TGTGCCAGCAGCGATTCTGTGGCGTCTCAGGGGCCGAACTCCTACGAGCAGTACTTC.